This T cell receptor beta chain was captured by sequencing in a study of blood T cell repertoires in COVID-19. The wider study: Specimens from acute and convalescent COVID-19 originated in the United States, Italy and Spain. PBMCs, B-cell-depleted T cells, or T cells were the source of the cDNA or gDNA that made up the material.

Per the original data handling: By means of reference gene primer amplification, nucleated cell counts were estimated. TCRdb's copy holds only in-frame clones and misses some; the assay was immunoSEQ multiplex PCR. V, J and clone size reflect that table, while D and trimming were determined from the DNA. The data contain 150,000 to 200,000 clones, approximately 87% of them singletons. Seattle patients were enrolled during active infection and followed longitudinally. The sequence was collected from a woman aged 70-85 years with COVID-19, enrolled during active disease. The sequenced sample was peripheral blood.

For the CDR3, the DNA is TGTGCCGGCCGACAGGGTGCAGTGTACTCTGGAAACACCATATATTTT. It specifies CAGRQGAVYSGNTIYF. V gene TRBV21-1 combines with J gene TRBJ1-3; TRBD1, the D gene given by the table, was not confirmed from the DNA. TRBV21-1 is an annotated pseudogene. The CDR3 has 16 residues.